This T cell receptor (beta chain) derives from a study of sequential checkpoint blockade in melanoma. Study context: First-line arms were nivolumab then ipilimumab, or the reverse, randomized 1:1.

The treatment was: randomized to nivolumab then ipilimumab (arm A) or the reverse (arm B). Live CD3+CD8+ CD19− CD56− cells were sorted from PBMCs. Using immunoSEQ multiplex PCR, the repertoire was profiled, and TCRdb retains in-frame clones only, with some absent. The repertoire holds some 13,000 clones, with nearly 80% as singletons. The germline CDR1 and CDR2 sequences are LNHDA and SQIVND (reference sequence). This CDR3 has 15 residues. Trimming took 3 bases from V and 6 from J, leaving 15 bases between them. V usage is TRBV19 and J usage is TRBJ2-1, with a tentative D call TRBD2 (6 bases). The sample here was CD8+ T cells sorted from blood (inferred from file names), taken from a patient given nivolumab and ipilimumab in sequence. This clonotype was obtained from a human donor with melanoma. The CDR3, as DNA: TGTGCCAGTAGTATCCTAGGAGGGTGGGGCAATGAGCAGTTCTTC. It translates to CASSILGGWGNEQFF.